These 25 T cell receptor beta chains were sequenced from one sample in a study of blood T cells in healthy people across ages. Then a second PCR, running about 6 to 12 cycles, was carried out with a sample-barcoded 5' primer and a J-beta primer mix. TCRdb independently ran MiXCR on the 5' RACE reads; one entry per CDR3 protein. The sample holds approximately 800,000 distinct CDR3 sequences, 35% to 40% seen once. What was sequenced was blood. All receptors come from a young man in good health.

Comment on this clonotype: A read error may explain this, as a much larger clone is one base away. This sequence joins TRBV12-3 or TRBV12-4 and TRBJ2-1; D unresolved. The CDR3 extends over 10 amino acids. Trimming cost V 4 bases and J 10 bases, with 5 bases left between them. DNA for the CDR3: TGTGCCAGCAGTTCTTGCGAGCAGTTCTTC. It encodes CASSSCEQFF.

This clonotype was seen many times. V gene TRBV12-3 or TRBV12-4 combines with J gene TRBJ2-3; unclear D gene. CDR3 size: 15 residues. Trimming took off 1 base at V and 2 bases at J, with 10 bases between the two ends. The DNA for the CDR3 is TGTGCCAGCAGTTTAGGGCTAACCATCACAGATACGCAGTATTTT. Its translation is CASSLGLTITDTQYF.

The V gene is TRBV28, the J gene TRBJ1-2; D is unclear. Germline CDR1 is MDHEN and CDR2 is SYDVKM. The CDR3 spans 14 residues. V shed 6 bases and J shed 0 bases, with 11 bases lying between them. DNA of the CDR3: TGTGCCAGCAGGGCCCGAAGAGCTAACTATGGCTACACCTTC. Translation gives CASRARRANYGYTF.

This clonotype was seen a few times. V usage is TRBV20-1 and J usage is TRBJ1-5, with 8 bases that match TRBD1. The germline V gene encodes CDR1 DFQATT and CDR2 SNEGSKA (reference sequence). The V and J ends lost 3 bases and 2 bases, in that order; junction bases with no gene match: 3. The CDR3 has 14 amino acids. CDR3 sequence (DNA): TGCAGTGCTAGGGCGGACAGGGGCAATCAGCCCCAGCATTTT. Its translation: CSARADRGNQPQHF.

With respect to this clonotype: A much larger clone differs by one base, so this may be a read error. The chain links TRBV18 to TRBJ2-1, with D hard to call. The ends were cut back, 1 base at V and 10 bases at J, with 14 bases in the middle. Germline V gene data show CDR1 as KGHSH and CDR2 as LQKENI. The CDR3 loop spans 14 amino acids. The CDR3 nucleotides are TGTGCCAGCTCACCACTCAACAATCCGGTGGAGCAGTTCTTC. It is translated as CASSPLNNPVEQFF.

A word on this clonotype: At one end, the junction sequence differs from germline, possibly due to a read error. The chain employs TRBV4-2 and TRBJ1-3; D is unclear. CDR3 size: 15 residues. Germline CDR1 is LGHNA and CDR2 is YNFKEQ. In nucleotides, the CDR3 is TGTGCCAGTAGCCAAGAGGCCAGCTCTGGAAACACCATATATTTT. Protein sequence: CASSQEASSGNTIYF.

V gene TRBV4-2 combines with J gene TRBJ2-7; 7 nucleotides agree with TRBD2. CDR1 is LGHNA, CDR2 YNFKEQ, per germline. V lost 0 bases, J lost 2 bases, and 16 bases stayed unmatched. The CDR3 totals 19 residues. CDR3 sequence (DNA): TGTGCCAGCAGCCAAGATGGGGGTAGGGGCGGGGGAACGGCCTACGAGCAGTACTTC. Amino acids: CASSQDGGRGGGTAYEQYF.

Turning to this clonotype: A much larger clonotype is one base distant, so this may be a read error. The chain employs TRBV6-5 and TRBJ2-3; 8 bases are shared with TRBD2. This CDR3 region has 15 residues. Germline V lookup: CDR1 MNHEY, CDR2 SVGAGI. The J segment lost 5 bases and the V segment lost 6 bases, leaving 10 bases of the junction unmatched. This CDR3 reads CASSPSLAAEDTQYF. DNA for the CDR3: TGTGCCAGCAGCCCCTCACTAGCGGCGGAAGATACGCAGTATTTT.

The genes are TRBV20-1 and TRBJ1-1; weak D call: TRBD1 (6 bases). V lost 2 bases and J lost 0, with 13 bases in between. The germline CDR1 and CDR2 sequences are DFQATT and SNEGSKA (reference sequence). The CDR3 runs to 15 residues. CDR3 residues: CSARRSGGVNTEAFF. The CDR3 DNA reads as TGCAGTGCTAGAAGATCTGGGGGCGTGAACACTGAAGCTTTCTTT.

The chain's CDR3 is CASSLEQRGARYF. The CDR3 DNA follows: TGTGCCAGCAGCTTGGAACAGCGGGGGGCCCGGTACTTC. The chain recombines TRBV5-5 with TRBJ2-5; 9 bases align to TRBD2. This CDR3 has 13 amino acids. With 0 bases clipped from V and 13 bases from J, the junction kept 7 bases outside the gene matches. Germline CDR1 SGHKS, CDR2 YYEKEE (reference sequence).

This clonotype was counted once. The CDR3 bases are TGCGCCAGCAGCCAACCTTTAGCGGGGGAGGCCAATGAGCAGTTCTTC. Protein sequence: CASSQPLAGEANEQFF. V gene TRBV4-1 combines with J gene TRBJ2-1; 9 nucleotides align to TRBD2. Germline V lookup: CDR1 MGHRA, CDR2 YSYEKL. V dropped 2 bases and J dropped 6; count of bases not matched to a gene: 8. The CDR3 sequence is 16 residues long.

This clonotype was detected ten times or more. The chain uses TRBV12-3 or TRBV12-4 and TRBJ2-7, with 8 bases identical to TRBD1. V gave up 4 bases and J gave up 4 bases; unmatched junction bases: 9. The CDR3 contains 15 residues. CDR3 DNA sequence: TGTGCCAGCAGTTCCCCCTCGACAGGGGTGTACGAGCAGTACTTC. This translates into CASSSPSTGVYEQYF.

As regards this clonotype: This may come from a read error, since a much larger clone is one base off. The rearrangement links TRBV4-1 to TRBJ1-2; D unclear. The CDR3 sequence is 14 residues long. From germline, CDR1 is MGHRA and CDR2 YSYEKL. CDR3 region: CASSQDYSSYSYTF. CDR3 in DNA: TGCGCCAGCAGCCAAGATTATAGCAGCTATAGCTACACCTTC.

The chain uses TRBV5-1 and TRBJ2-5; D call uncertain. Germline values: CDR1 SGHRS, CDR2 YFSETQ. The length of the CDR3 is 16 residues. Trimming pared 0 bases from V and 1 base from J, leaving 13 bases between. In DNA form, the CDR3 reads TGCGCCAGCAGCTTGGATAGCAGAGAGGCCCAAGAGACCCAGTACTTC. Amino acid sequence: CASSLDSREAQETQYF.

CDR3 region: CASSSLQNTEAFF. The CDR3 DNA follows: TGTGCCAGCAGCTCCTTGCAGAACACTGAAGCTTTCTTT. This chain joins TRBV7-8 and TRBJ1-1; D remains unclear. Germline values: CDR1 SGHVS, CDR2 FQNEAQ. CDR3 size: 13 residues. V lost 4 bases and J 1 base, leaving 7 bases between the germline ends.

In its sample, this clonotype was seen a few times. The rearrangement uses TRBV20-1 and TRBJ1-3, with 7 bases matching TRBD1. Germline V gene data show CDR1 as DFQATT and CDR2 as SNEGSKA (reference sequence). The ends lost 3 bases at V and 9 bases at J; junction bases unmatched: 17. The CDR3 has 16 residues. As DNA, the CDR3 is TGCAGTGCTAGTGTTTCGGACAGGTCCGCTATACCCACCATATATTTT. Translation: CSASVSDRSAIPTIYF.

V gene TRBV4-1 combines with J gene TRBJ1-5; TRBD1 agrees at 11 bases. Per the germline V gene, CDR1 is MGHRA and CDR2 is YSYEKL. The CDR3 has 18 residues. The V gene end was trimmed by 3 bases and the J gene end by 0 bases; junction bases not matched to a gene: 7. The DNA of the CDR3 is TGCGCCAGCAGCCACGGGACAGGGGGGTTTTATAGCAATCAGCCCCAGCATTTT. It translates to CASSHGTGGFYSNQPQHF.

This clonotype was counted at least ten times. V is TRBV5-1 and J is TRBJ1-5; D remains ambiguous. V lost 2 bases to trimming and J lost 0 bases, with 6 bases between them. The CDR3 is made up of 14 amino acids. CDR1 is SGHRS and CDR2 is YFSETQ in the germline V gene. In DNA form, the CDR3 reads TGCGCCAGCAGCTTCGGGGATAGCAATCAGCCCCAGCATTTT. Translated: CASSFGDSNQPQHF.

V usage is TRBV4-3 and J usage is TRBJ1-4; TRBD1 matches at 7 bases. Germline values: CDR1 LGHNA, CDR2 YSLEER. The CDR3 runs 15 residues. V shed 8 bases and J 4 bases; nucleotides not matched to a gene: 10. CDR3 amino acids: CASAPQGIFNEKLFF. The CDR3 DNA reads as TGCGCCAGCGCACCACAGGGGATCTTTAATGAAAAACTGTTTTTT.

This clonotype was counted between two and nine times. The CDR3: CASSLVTDNTEAFF. DNA of the CDR3: TGCGCCAGCAGCTTGGTAACCGATAACACTGAAGCTTTCTTT. V and J are TRBV5-1 and TRBJ1-1, with D unresolved. Trimming removed 0 bases at V and 2 bases at J, with 8 bases between. The CDR3 runs 14 residues. The germline V gene encodes CDR1 SGHRS and CDR2 YFSETQ.

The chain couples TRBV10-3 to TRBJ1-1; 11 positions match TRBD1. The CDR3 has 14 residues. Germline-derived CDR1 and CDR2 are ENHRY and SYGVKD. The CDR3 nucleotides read TGTACCACCAGGGACAGGGGGACGTACACTGAAGCTTTCTTT. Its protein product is CTTRDRGTYTEAFF.

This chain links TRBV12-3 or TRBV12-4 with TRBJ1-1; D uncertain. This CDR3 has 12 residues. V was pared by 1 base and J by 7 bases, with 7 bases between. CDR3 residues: CASSLGTREAFF. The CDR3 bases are TGTGCCAGCAGTTTAGGCACCCGTGAAGCTTTCTTT.

The DNA of the CDR3 is TGTGCCAGCAGTATACAGGGTACTGGGGCCAACGTCCTGACTTTC. Its translation: CASSIQGTGANVLTF. V usage is TRBV7-2 and J usage is TRBJ2-6; perhaps TRBD1 as D (6 bases). CDR1 SGHTA and CDR2 FQGNSA come from the germline V gene. V lost 6 bases and J 2 bases, leaving 11 bases between the germline ends. CDR3 length: 15 residues.

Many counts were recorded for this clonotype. CDR3 loop: CASSQDLAGKAYNEQFF. CDR3 sequence (DNA): TGTGCCAGCAGCCAAGATCTAGCGGGGAAGGCCTACAATGAGCAGTTCTTC. The V call is TRBV4-2, the J call TRBJ2-1; TRBD2 matches at 9 bases. The CDR3 is made up of 17 amino acids. V shed 0 bases and J 2 bases; nucleotides not matched to a gene: 5. The germline V gene encodes CDR1 LGHNA and CDR2 YNFKEQ.

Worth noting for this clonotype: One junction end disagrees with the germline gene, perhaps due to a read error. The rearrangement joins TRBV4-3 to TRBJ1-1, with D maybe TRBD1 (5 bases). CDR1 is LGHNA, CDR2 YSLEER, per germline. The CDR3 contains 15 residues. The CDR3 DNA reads TGCGCCGGCAGTCCTAATCCAACAGGGAACACTGAAGCTTTCTTT. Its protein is CAGSPNPTGNTEAFF.